The 19 T cell receptor beta chains presented below share a single source sample, sequenced in a study of vaccination and CD4 T cells after COVID-19. Antigens for these TCRs are unknown. The treatment: roughly 11-day PBMC culture with coronavirus spike peptide pools or control peptides (ViraFEST assay). The Oncomine TCR Beta short-read assay sequenced DNA from cultured CD4+ T cells. TCRdb re-called the PCR reads with MiXCR, one entry per CDR3 protein. The table includes roughly 13,000 distinct CDR3 sequences, roughly 43% detected once. Specimen: cultured CD4+ T cells from blood. These receptors were collected from a human donor with COVID-19.

This clonotype was picked up a small number of times. J is TRBJ1-1 and V is TRBV20-1; D is undetermined. V lost 3 bases and J lost 0, with 8 bases in between. This CDR3 contains 13 residues. CDR1 DFQATT and CDR2 SNEGSKA come from the germline V gene (reference sequence). The CDR3 DNA follows: TGCAGTGCTAGTAACCGCATGAACACTGAAGCTTTCTTT. Translating it yields CSASNRMNTEAFF.

This chain connects TRBV20-1 to TRBJ2-5; 16 bases align to TRBD2. V lost 6 bases and J lost 10; bases outside the gene matches: 17. The CDR3 runs to 17 residues. The germline V gene has CDR1 DFQATT and CDR2 SNEGSKA (reference sequence). This chain's CDR3 is CSADLGTSGGAEEGQYF. CDR3 nucleotides: TGCAGTGCGGACCTTGGGACTAGCGGGGGGGCCGAAGAGGGCCAGTACTTC.

In this sample, this clonotype turned up once. This chain connects TRBV19 to TRBJ1-3, with 7 bases lining up with TRBD1. CDR1 is LNHDA, CDR2 SQIVND, per germline (reference sequence). CDR3 length: 15 amino acids. V shed 0 bases, J shed 7 bases, and the junction held 6 bases outside the gene matches. The chain's CDR3 is CASSIEHRGSNTIYF. The CDR3 DNA is TGTGCCAGTAGTATAGAACACAGGGGATCGAACACCATATATTTT.

This clonotype was seen more than once but under ten times. V usage is TRBV6-1 and J usage is TRBJ1-5; D unresolved. V lost 5 bases to trimming and J lost 6 bases, with 11 bases between them. This CDR3 is built from 13 residues. Germline loops: CDR1 MNHNS, CDR2 SASEGT. The CDR3, as DNA: TGTGCCAGCAGTATATCCCATGGTCAGCCCCAGCATTTT. It encodes CASSISHGQPQHF.

The genes are TRBV15 and TRBJ2-2; D perhaps matches TRBD1 (5 bases). The CDR3 has 18 amino acids. Trimming stripped 0 bases from V and 5 bases from J, with 19 bases between. Germline values: CDR1 LNHNV, CDR2 YYDKDF (reference sequence). The CDR3 DNA is TGTGCCACCAGCAGAGATCCCCAGGGCCTTAAAGGAACCGGGGAGCTGTTTTTT. Amino acid sequence: CATSRDPQGLKGTGELFF.

V and J are TRBV7-2 and TRBJ2-7; weak D call: TRBD1 (6 bases). V lost 10 bases and J lost 1, with 20 bases in between. Germline assignment: CDR1 SGHTA and CDR2 FQGNSA. There are 15 residues in the CDR3. DNA for the CDR3: TGTGCCACAATCAAGGACAGCATAGGGTCCTACGAGCAGTACTTC. This encodes CATIKDSIGSYEQYF.

This clonotype was picked up a small number of times. V is TRBV7-9 and J is TRBJ1-5; 9 bases fit TRBD1. Unmatched junction bases numbered 4, after V lost 1 base and J lost 6 bases. CDR3 length equals 15 residues. In germline, CDR1 is SEHNR, CDR2 FQNEAQ (reference sequence). The DNA of the CDR3 is TGTGCCAGCAGCTTAGGGACAGGGGTACTTCAGCCCCAGCATTTT. Residues: CASSLGTGVLQPQHF.

The chain couples TRBV7-8 to TRBJ2-3; D not resolved. The CDR3 is made up of 12 amino acids. Germline CDR1 is SGHVS and CDR2 is FQNEAQ. Trimming shortened V by 5 bases and J by 2 bases, and 5 bases separated the two germline ends. CDR3 protein: CASSTNTDTQYF. CDR3 DNA sequence: TGTGCCAGCAGCACAAACACAGATACGCAGTATTTT. Looking up the rest from reference TRBV7-8 and TRBJ2-3 gives the full variable domain: GAGVSQSPRYKVAKRGQDVALRCDPISGHVSLFWYQQALGQGPEFLTYFQNEAQLDKSGLPSDRFFAERPEGSVSTLKIQRTQQEDSAVYLCASSTNTDTQYFGPGTRLTVL.

This clonotype was counted only a few times. This chain connects TRBV20-1 to TRBJ1-1, with D tentatively TRBD1 (5 bases). Germline CDR1 is DFQATT and CDR2 is SNEGSKA (reference sequence). Trimming removed 0 bases from V and 1 base from J, with 12 bases in between. This CDR3 has 15 residues. The CDR3 DNA reads as TGCAGTGCTAGAGATCTGGGGGTATGGAACACTGAAGCTTTCTTT. Its translation: CSARDLGVWNTEAFF.

V is TRBV7-2 and J is TRBJ2-1, with TRBD2 identical over 13 bases. V lost 1 base, J lost 8 bases, and 8 bases stayed unmatched. The V gene's germline CDR1 is SGHTA and CDR2 FQGNSA. The CDR3 runs to 17 residues. Here the CDR3 reads CASSLGRLAGGGDEQFF. In DNA, the CDR3 is TGTGCCAGCAGCTTAGGCCGACTAGCGGGGGGAGGTGATGAGCAGTTCTTC.

The chain couples TRBV30 to TRBJ2-7, with D perhaps TRBD1 (7 bases). V lost 2 bases and J lost 0, with 14 bases in between. The V gene's germline CDR1 is GTSNPN and CDR2 SVGIG (reference sequence). This CDR3 contains 15 residues. The CDR3 sequence is CAWSRGRGDSYEQYF. In DNA form, the CDR3 reads TGTGCCTGGAGTAGGGGGCGCGGGGACTCCTACGAGCAGTACTTC.

This clonotype is medium-sized by share. The CDR3 DNA sequence: TGTGCCAGCAGTGAAGCGGCTGGGGGCGGGGGGGGGCCCCAGCATTTT. Protein: CASSEAAGGGGGPQHF. This sequence joins TRBV2 and TRBJ1-5; possibly TRBD1 for D (6 bases). The V end lost 0 bases, the J end lost 9 bases, and 18 bases lay between the germline ends. Germline V CDR1 and CDR2: SNHLY, FYNNEI. The CDR3 has 16 residues.

The V gene is TRBV2, the J gene TRBJ1-6; TRBD1 agrees at 10 bases. The CDR3 has 14 amino acids. The junction had 4 bases not matched to a gene; V was cut back by 5 bases and J by 9 bases. Germline lookup yields CDR1 SNHLY and CDR2 FYNNEI. CDR3 loop: CASSPDRGISPLHF. In DNA, the CDR3 is TGTGCCAGCAGTCCGGACAGGGGGATTTCACCCCTCCACTTT.

This clonotype was recorded a few times. The chain links TRBV20-1 to TRBJ2-5; 7 bases are shared with TRBD1. The CDR3 runs to 13 residues. Germline V gene sequence: CDR1 DFQATT, CDR2 SNEGSKA (reference sequence). Germline trimming cut 3 bases from V and 5 bases from J; bases unmatched to any gene: 6. The CDR3: CSASTGVGETQYF. DNA of the CDR3: TGCAGTGCTAGTACAGGGGTAGGGGAGACCCAGTACTTC.

The rearrangement uses TRBV20-1 and TRBJ1-3; weak D call: TRBD1 (5 bases). Germline assignment: CDR1 DFQATT and CDR2 SNEGSKA (reference sequence). The CDR3 is 15 residues long. Trimming stripped 0 bases from V and 2 bases from J, with 11 bases between. CDR3 amino acids: CSARDSRAAGNTIYF. The DNA for the CDR3 is TGCAGTGCTAGAGATAGCAGGGCCGCTGGAAACACCATATATTTT.

This clonotype was seen a few times. This chain links TRBV19 with TRBJ1-5; the match to TRBD1 covers 10 bases. The V gene's germline CDR1 is LNHDA and CDR2 SQIVND (reference sequence). CDR3 length: 16 residues. Trimming took 7 bases from V and 3 from J; bases not matched to a gene: 9. DNA of the CDR3: TGTGCCAGTACCGCGGGACAGGGGACTTCCAATCAGCCCCAGCATTTT. Translation: CASTAGQGTSNQPQHF.

The chain recombines TRBV28 with TRBJ2-7; D is possibly TRBD1 (7 bases). The CDR3 covers 14 residues. Between the trimmed V and J ends, which lost 5 bases and 0 bases, there was a span of 11 bases. Germline loops: CDR1 MDHEN, CDR2 SYDVKM. The CDR3 region is CASSPGGSSYEQYF. The DNA for the CDR3 is TGTGCCAGCAGTCCAGGGGGGAGCTCCTACGAGCAGTACTTC.

The chain combines TRBV20-1 with TRBJ2-1; 8 positions agree with TRBD2. Per germline, CDR1 DFQATT and CDR2 SNEGSKA (reference sequence). The CDR3 contains 17 residues. Germline trimming cut 0 bases from V and 2 bases from J; bases unmatched to any gene: 9. CDR3 bases: TGCAGTGCTAGAGAGGATTCGCTCGGGGGGGCCTACAATGAGCAGTTCTTC. Translation gives CSAREDSLGGAYNEQFF.

The V and J genes are TRBV20-1 and TRBJ2-7; 9 bases map to TRBD1. Germline loops: CDR1 DFQATT, CDR2 SNEGSKA (reference sequence). CDR3 size: 13 residues. The V and J ends lost 5 bases and 2 bases, in that order; junction bases with no gene match: 4. CDR3 DNA: TGCAGTGCTCACGGACAGGGGACCTACGAGCAGTACTTC. This codes for CSAHGQGTYEQYF.